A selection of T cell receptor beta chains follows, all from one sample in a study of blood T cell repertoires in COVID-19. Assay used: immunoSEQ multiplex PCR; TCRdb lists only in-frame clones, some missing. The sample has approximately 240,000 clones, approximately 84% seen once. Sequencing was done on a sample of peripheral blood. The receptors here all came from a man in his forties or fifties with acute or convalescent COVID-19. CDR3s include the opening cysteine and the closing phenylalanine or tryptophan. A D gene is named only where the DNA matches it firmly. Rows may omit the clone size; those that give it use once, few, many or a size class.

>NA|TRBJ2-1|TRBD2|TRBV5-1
TGCGCCAGCAGCTTGAGCGGGGGGGCCGGGAATGAGCAGTTCTTC
CASSLSGGAGNEQFF
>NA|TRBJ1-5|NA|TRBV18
TGTGCCAGCTCACAAGCGGGGAATCAGCCCCAGCATTTT
CASSQAGNQPQHF
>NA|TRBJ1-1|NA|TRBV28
TGTGCCAGCCATTGGACGGAGGGTGGGAGCACTGAAGCTTTCTTT
CASHWTEGGSTEAFF
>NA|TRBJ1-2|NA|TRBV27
TGTGCCAGCAGTACCCTGGGACATCTCTATGGCTACACCTTC
CASSTLGHLYGYTF
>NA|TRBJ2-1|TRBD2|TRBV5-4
TGTGCCAGCAGCTTGGATCTAGCGGGAGGGAATGAGCAGTTCTTC
CASSLDLAGGNEQFF
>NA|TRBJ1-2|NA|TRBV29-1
TGCAGCGGGGCGCTTAACTATGGCTACACCTTC
CSGALNYGYTF
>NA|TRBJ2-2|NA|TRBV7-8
TGTGCCAGCAGCTTAGGACGCAGGGAGAACACCGGGGAGCTGTTTTTT
CASSLGRRENTGELFF
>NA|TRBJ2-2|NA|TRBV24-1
TGTGCCACCAGTGATGCCCGGGACTCCACCGGGGAGCTGTTTTTT
CATSDARDSTGELFF
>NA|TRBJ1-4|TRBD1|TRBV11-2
TGTGCCAGCAGCAGACAGGGAGTAAATGAAAAACTGTTTTTT
CASSRQGVNEKLFF
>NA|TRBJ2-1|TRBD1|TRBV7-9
TGTGCCAGCAGCTTCTCCCGGGACAGGGGGTATGAGCAGTTCTTC
CASSFSRDRGYEQFF
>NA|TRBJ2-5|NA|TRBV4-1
TGCGCCAGCAGCCAAGGAAGGGCAGCGGCCTCCGAGGAGACCCAGTACTTC
CASSQGRAAASEETQYF
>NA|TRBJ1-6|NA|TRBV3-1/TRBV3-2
TGTGCCAGCAGCCAAGAACGGAGCTCCTATAATTCACCCCTCCACTTT
CASSQERSSYNSPLHF
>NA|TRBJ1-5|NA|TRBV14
TGTGCCAGCAGCCAAGGTGGGCCAGGCGGCAATCAGCCCCAGCATTTT
CASSQGGPGGNQPQHF
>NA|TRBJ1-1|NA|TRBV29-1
TGCAGCGTGCGTGGGCAGGTGGATTCCGCGAACACTGAAGCTTTCTTT
CSVRGQVDSANTEAFF
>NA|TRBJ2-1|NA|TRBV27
TGTGCCAGCAGTTCTTTGTTGGTAGCCTCCTACAATGAGCAGTTCTTC
CASSSLLVASYNEQFF
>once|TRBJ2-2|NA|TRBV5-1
TGCGCCAGCAGCTTGGACAGGCCAAACACCGGGGAGCTGTTTTTT
CASSLDRPNTGELFF
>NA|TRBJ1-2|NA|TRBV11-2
TGTGCCAGCAGCTTAGTGTGGGCAGGGTCCGACTATGGCTACACCTTC
CASSLVWAGSDYGYTF
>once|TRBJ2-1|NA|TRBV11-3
TGTGCCAGCAGGAGACTATCCAGCCCGGCTTACGATGAGCAGTTCTTC
CASRRLSSPAYDEQFF
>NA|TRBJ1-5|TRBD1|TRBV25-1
TGTGCCAGCAGTGACGACAGGGGCTATCAGCCCCAGCATTTT
CASSDDRGYQPQHF
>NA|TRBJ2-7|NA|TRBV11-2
TGTGCCAGCAGCACCCGGAGTTACGAGCAGTACTTC
CASSTRSYEQYF
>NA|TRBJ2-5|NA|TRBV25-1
TGTGCCAGCAGACTGCAAGAGACCCAGTACTTC
CASRLQETQYF
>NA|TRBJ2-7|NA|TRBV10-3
TGTGCCATCAGCGCCGCCAGGGCCATTTCCTCCTACGAGCAGTACTTC
CAISAARAISSYEQYF
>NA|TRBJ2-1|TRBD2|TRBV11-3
TGTGCCAGCAGCTTAGATACCGGGAGGCTTTACAATGAGCAGTTCTTC
CASSLDTGRLYNEQFF
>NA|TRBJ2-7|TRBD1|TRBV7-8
TGTGCCAGCAGCTTCCCGGGACAGGGCCCCTCGGGAGGCGAGCAGTACTTC
CASSFPGQGPSGGEQYF
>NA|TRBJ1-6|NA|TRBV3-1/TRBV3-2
TGTGCCAGCAGCCCCCGGGGGAGGGGCCACCATAATTCACCCCTCCACTTT
CASSPRGRGHHNSPLHF
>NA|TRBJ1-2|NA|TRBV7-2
TGTGCCAGCAGCTTACGGGCGGGGGGGCGAAACTATGGCTACACCTTC
CASSLRAGGRNYGYTF
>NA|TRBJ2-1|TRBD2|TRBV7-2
TGTGCCAGCAGCGGTCTAGCGGGAGAGTACAATGAGCAGTTCTTC
CASSGLAGEYNEQFF
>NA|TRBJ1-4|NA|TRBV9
TGTGCCAGCAGCCCGGGGGACTCTAATGAAAAACTGTTTTTT
CASSPGDSNEKLFF